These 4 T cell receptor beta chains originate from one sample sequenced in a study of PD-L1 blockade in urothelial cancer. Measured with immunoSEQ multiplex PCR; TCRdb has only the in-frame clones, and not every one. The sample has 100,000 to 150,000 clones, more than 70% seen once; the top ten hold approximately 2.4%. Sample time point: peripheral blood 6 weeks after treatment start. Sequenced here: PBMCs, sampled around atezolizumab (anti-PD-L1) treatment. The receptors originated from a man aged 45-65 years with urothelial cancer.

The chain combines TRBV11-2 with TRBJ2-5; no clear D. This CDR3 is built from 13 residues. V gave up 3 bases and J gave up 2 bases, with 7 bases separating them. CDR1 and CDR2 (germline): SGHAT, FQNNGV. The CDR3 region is CASSLTDQETQYF. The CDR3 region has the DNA TGTGCCAGCAGCTTGACTGATCAAGAGACCCAGTACTTC.

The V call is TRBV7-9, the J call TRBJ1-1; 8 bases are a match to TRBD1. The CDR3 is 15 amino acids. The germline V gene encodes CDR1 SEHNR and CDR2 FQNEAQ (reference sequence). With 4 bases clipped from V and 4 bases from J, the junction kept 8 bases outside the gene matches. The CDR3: CASSSGGGRSTEAFF. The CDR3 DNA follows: TGTGCCAGCAGCTCAGGGGGCGGCCGGAGCACTGAAGCTTTCTTT.

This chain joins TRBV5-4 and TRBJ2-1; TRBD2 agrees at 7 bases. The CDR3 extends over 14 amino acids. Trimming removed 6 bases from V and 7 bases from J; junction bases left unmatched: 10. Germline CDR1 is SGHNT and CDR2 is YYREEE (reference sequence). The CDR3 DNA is TGTGCCAGCACCTCGTCAGCGGGATGGAATGAGCAGTTCTTC. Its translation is CASTSSAGWNEQFF.

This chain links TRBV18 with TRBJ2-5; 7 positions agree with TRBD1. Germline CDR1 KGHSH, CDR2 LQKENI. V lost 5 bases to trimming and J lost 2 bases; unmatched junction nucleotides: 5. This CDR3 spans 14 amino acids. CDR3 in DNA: TGTGCCAGCTCAGCTCGGACAGGACAAGAGACCCAGTACTTC. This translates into CASSARTGQETQYF.